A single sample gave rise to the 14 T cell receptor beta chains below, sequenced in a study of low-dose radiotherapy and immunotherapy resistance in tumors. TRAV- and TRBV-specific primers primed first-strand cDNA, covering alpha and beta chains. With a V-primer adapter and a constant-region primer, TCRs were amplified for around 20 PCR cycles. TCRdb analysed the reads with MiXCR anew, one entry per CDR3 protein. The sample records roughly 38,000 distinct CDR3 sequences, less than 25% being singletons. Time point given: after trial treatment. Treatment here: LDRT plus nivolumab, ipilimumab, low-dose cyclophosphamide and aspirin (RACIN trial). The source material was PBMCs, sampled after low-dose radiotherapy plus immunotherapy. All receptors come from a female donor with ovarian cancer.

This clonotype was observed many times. CDR3 residues: CASSLRTSGNLGNIQYF. CDR3 bases: TGTGCCAGCAGCTTGAGGACTAGCGGAAACCTTGGAAACATTCAGTACTTC. The V and J genes are TRBV5-5 and TRBJ2-4; 10 bases map to TRBD2. Germline loops: CDR1 SGHKS, CDR2 YYEKEE (reference sequence). CDR3 length equals 17 residues. Unmatched junction bases numbered 10, after V lost 1 base and J lost 6 bases.

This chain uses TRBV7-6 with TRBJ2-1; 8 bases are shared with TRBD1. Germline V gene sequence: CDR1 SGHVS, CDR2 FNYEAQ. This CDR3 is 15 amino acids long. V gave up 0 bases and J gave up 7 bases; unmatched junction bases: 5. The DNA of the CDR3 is TGTGCCAGCAGCTTAGCGCGGACAGGGTTGAATGAGCAGTTCTTC. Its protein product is CASSLARTGLNEQFF.

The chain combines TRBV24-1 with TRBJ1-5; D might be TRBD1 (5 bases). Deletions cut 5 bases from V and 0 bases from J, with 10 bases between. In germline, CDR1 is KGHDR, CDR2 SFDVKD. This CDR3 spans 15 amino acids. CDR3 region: CATSAPGNSNQPQHF. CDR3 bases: TGTGCCACCAGTGCCCCAGGGAATAGCAATCAGCCCCAGCATTTT.

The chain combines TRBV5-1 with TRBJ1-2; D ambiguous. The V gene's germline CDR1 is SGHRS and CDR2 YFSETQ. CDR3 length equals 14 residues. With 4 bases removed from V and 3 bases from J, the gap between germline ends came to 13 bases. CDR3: CASSPEVSDYGYTF. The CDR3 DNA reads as TGCGCCAGCAGCCCCGAGGTCAGCGACTATGGCTACACCTTC.

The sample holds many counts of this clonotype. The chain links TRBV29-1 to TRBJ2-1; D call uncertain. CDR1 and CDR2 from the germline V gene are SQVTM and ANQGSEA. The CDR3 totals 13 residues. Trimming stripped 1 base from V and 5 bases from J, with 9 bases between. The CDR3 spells CSVEGPLNNEQFF. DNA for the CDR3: TGCAGCGTTGAAGGACCCTTGAACAATGAGCAGTTCTTC.

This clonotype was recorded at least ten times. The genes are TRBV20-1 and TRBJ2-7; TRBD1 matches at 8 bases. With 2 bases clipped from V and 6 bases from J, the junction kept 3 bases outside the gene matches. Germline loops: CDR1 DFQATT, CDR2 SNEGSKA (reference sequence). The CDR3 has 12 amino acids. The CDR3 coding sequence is TGCAGTGCTAGAACAGGGGGGCTCGAGCAGTACTTC. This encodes CSARTGGLEQYF.

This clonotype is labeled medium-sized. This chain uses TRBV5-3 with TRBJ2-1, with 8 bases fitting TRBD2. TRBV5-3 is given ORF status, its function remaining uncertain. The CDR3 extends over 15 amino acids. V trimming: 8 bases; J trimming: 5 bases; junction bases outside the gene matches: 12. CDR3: CASSRVGGADNEQFF. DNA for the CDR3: TGTGCCAGCAGCCGGGTCGGGGGGGCCGACAATGAGCAGTTCTTC.

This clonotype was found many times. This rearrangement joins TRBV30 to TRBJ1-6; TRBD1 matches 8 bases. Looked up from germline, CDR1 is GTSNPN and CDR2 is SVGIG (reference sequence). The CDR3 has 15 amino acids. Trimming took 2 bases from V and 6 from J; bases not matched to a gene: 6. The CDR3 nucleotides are TGTGCCTGGAGTCCCATGGACAGGGCTAATTCACCCCTCCACTTT. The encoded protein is CAWSPMDRANSPLHF.

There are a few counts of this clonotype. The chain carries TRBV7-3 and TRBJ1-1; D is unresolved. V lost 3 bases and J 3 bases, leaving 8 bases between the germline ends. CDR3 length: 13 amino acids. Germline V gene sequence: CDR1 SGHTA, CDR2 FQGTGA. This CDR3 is CASSFHADTEAFF. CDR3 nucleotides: TGTGCCAGCAGCTTCCATGCTGACACTGAAGCTTTCTTT.

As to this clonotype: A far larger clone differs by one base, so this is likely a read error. The CDR3 nucleotides read TGTCCCAGCAGCCCAGGGACAGGCGGGAAAGTAGGCGCTTTCTTT. It specifies CPSSPGTGGKVGAFF. The V gene is TRBV13, the J gene TRBJ1-1, with 8 bases aligning to TRBD1. The CDR3 covers 15 residues. CDR1 and CDR2 (germline): PRHDT, FYEKMQ (reference sequence).

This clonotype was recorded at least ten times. This chain's CDR3 is CASSPGGAGYTF. The CDR3 DNA follows: TGTGCCAGCAGTCCCGGGGGGGCAGGCTACACCTTC. The chain is built from TRBV12-3 or TRBV12-4 and TRBJ1-2; possibly TRBD1 for D (6 bases). The CDR3 loop spans 12 amino acids. The V end lost 5 bases, the J end lost 8 bases, and 12 bases lay between the germline ends.

This CDR3 reads CASSFRPDTQYF. CDR3 nucleotides: TGTGCCAGCAGCTTTCGTCCGGATACGCAGTATTTT. The chain has TRBV5-4 and TRBJ2-3; no definite D call. Trimming took 2 bases from V and 6 from J, leaving 7 bases between them. This CDR3 is built from 12 residues. The germline V gene has CDR1 SGHNT and CDR2 YYREEE (reference sequence).

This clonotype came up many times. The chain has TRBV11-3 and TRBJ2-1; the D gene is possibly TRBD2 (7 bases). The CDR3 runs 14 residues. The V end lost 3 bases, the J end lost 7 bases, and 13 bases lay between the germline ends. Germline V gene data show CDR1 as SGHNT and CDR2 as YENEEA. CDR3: CASSFRGGVNEQFF. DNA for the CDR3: TGTGCCAGCAGCTTTAGGGGGGGTGTTAATGAGCAGTTCTTC.

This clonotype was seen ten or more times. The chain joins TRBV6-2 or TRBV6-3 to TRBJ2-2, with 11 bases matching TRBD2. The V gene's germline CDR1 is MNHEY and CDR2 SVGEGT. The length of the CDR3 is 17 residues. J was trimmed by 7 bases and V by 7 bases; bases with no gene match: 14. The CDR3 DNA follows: TGTGCCAGCACCGATATAGCGGGGGGGCCTTACGACGGGGAGCTGTTTTTT. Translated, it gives CASTDIAGGPYDGELFF.